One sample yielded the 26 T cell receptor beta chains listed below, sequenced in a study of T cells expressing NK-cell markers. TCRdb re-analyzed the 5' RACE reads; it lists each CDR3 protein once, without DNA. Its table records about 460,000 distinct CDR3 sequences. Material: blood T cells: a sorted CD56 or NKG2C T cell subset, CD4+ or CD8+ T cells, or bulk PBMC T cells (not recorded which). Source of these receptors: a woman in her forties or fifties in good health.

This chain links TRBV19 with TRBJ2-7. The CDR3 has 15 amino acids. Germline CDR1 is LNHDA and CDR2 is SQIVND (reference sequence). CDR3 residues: CASSISFGLSYEQYF.

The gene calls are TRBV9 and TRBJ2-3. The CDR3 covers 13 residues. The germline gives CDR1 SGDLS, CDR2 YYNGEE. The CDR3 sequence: CASSPQTRDTQYF.

This chain's CDR3 is CASSEALGFGTEAFF. This rearrangement joins TRBV6-1 to TRBJ1-1. The length of the CDR3 is 15 residues. The germline gives CDR1 MNHNS, CDR2 SASEGT.

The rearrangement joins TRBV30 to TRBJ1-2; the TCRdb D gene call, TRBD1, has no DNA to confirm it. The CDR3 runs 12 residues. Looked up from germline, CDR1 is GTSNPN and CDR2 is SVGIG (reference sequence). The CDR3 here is CATGGANYGYTF.

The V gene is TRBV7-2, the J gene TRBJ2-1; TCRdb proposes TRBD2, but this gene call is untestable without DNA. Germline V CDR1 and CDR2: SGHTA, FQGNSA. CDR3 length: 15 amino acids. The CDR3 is CASSRDSSIYNEQFF. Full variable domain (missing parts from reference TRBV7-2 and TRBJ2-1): GAGVSQSPSNKVTEKGKDVELRCDPISGHTALYWYRQSLGQGLEFLIYFQGNSAPDKSGLPSDRFSAERTGGSVSTLTIQRTQQEDSAVYLCASSRDSSIYNEQFFGPGTRLTVL.

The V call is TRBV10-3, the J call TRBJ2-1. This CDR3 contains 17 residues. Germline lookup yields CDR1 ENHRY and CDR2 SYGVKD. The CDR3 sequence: CAISALRTTISYNEQFF.

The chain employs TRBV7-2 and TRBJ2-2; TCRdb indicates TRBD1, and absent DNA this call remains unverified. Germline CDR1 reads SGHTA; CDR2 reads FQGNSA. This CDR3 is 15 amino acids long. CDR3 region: CASSLSLTHTGELFF.

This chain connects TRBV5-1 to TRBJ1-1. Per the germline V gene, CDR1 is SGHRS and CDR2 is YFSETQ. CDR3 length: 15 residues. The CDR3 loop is CASSLEVLGITEAFF.

CDR3 protein: CAGSSGGTYEQFF. This rearrangement joins TRBV30 to TRBJ2-1; TCRdb's assignment of TRBD2 cannot be checked, as there is no DNA. Looked up from germline, CDR1 is GTSNPN and CDR2 is SVGIG (reference sequence). The CDR3 runs to 13 residues.

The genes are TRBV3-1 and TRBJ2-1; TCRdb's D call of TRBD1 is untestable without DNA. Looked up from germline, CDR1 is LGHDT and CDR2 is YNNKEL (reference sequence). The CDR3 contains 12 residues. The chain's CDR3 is CASSLGGAEQFF.

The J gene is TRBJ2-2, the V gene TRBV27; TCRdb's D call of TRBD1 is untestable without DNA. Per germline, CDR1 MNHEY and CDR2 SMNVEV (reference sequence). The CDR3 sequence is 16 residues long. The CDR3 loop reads CASSSVVGADTGELFF.

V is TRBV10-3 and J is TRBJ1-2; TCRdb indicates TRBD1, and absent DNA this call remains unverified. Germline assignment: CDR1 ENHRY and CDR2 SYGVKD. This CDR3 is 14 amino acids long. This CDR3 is CAISLLGQNYGYTF.

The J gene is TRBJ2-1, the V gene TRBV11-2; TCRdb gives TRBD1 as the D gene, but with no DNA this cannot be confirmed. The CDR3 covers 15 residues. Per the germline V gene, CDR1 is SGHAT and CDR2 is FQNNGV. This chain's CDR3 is CASSLGTGNYNEQFF.

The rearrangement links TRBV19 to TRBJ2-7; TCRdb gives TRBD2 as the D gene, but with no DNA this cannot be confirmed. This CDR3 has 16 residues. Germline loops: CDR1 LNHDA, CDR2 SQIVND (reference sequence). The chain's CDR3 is CASSALLTTRSYEQYF.

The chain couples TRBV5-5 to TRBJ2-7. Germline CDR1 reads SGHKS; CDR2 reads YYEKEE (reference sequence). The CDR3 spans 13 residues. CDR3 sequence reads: CASSLGREGEQYF. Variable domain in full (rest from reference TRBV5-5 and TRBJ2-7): DAGVTQSPTHLIKTRGQQVTLRCSPISGHKSVSWYQQVLGQGPQFIFQYYEKEERGRGNFPDRFSARQFPNYSSELNVNALLLGDSALYLCASSLGREGEQYFGPGTRLTVT.

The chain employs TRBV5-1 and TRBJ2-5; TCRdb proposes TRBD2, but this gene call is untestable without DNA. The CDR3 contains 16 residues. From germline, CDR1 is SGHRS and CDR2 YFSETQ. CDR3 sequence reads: CASSLDSPGPQETQYF.

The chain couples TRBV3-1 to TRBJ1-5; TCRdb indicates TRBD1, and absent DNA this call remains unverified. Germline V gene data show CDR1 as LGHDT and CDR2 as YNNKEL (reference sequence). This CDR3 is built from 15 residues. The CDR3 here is CASSQDNRGLQPQHF.

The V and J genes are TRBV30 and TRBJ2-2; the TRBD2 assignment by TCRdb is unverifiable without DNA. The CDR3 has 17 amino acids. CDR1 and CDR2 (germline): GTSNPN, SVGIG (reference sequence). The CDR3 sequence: CAINSPGLVKNTGELFF.

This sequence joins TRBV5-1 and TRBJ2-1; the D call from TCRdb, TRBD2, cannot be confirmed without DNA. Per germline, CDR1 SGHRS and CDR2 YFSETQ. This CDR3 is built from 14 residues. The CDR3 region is CASSNLAGSSFSFF.

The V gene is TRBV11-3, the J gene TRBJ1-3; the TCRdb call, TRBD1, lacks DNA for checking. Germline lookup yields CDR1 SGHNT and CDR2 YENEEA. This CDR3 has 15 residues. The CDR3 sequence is CASHPGQGSGNIIYF.

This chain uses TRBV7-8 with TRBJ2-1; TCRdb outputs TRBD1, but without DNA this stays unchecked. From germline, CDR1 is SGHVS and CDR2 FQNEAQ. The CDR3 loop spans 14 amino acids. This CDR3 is CASSSEYDRVEQFF.

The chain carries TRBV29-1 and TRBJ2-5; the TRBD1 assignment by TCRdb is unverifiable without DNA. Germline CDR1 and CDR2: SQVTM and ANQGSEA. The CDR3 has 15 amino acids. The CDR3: CSVGAVTGGMETQYF.

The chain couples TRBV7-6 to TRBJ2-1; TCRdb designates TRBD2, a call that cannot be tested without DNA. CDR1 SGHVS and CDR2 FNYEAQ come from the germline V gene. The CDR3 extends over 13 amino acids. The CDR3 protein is CASSPQRGYEQFF.

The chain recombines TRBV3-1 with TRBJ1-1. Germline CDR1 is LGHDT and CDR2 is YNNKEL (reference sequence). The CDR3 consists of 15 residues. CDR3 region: CASSQAVGGGTEAFF.

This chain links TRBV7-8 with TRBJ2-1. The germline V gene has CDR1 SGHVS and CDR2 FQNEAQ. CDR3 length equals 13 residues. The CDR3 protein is CASSLARSNEQFF.

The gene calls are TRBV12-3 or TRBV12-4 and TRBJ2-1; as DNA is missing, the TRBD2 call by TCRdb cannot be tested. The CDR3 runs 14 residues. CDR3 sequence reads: CASSFLRGSDEQFF.